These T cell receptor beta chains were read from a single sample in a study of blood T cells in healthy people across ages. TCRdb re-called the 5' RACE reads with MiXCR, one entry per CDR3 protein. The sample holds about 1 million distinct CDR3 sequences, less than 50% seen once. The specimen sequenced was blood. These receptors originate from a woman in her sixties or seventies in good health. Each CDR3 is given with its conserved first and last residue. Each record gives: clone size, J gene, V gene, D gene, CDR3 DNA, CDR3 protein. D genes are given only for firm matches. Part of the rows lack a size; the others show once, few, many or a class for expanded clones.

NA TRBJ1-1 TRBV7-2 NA TGTGCCAGCAGCTTGCGGAGGGCCCCCCAATTGAACACTGAAGCTTTCTTT CASSLRRAPQLNTEAFF
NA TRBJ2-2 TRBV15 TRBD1 TGTGCCACCAGCCCCGGACAGGATTCCGGGGAGCTGTTTTTT CATSPGQDSGELFF
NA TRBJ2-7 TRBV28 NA TGTGCCAGCAGCCCACCGGGCAGGGGATTGTACGAGCAGTACTTC CASSPPGRGLYEQYF
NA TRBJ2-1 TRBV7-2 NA TGTGCCAGCAGCTTACCGGGGGGCCGTGATGAGCAGTTCTTC CASSLPGGRDEQFF
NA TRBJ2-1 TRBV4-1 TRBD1 TGCGCCAGCAGCCCGGGGACAGGGGGCGTCGACAATGAGCAGTTCTTC CASSPGTGGVDNEQFF
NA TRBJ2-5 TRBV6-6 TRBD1 TGTGCCAGCAGCGGGACAGGGGAGTACCAAGAGACCCAGTACTTC CASSGTGEYQETQYF
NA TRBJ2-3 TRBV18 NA TGTGCCAGCTTCTCCAGGGGTGGCACAGATACGCAGTATTTT CASFSRGGTDTQYF
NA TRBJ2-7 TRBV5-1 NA TGCGCCAGCAGCTCACAGATGGACGGATACAAGCAGTACTTC CASSSQMDGYKQYF
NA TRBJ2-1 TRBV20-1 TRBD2 TGCAGTGCTAGCCCCATAGCGGGGGGAGCATACAATGAGCAGTTCTTC CSASPIAGGAYNEQFF
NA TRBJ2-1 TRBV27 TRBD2 TGTGCCAGCAGTTTATCGTCTAGCGGGAGGTTTTCTGAGCAGTTCTTC CASSLSSSGRFSEQFF
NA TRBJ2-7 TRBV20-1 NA TGCAGTGCTAATCTTGGGAGGCGGATCCACGAGCAGTACTTC CSANLGRRIHEQYF
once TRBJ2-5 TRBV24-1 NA TGTGCCACCAGTGGAGGAGGAGTGGCCCAAGAGACCCAGTACTTC CATSGGGVAQETQYF
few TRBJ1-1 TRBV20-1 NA TGCAGTGCTATAACCTTACTCGGACAAGCCAACACTGAAGCTTTCTTT CSAITLLGQANTEAFF
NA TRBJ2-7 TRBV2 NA TGCGCCAGTCCCAGGGGAGGGGGCTATCTCGAGCAGTACTTC CASPRGGGYLEQYF
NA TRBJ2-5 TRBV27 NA TGTGCCAGCAGTTTGTTCAGATCCCAAGAGACCCAGTACTTC CASSLFRSQETQYF
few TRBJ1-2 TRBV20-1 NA TGCAGTGCTCCTGGGACGCCCGCCGGCTATGGCTACACCTTC CSAPGTPAGYGYTF
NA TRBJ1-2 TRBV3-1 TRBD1 TGTGCCAGCAGCCAAAGGGGACAGACGAGCTATGGCTACACCTTC CASSQRGQTSYGYTF
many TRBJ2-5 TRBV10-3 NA TGTGCCATCAGTGAGCCGGGACGCGAGGAGACCCAGTACTTC CAISEPGREETQYF
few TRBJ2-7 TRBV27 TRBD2 TGTGCCAGCAGTCCTGGGGCGGGACTAGCGGGAGATTGGGAGCAGTACTTC CASSPGAGLAGDWEQYF
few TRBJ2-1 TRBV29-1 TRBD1 TGCAGCGTTGAGGGTCGGACAGGGGTTTACAATGAGCAGTTCTTC CSVEGRTGVYNEQFF
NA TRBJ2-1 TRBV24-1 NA TGTGCCACCAGTGATTTCACAGTCTCCTACAATGAGCAGTTCTTC CATSDFTVSYNEQFF
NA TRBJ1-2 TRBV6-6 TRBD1 TGTGCCAGCACCAGGACGGGACAGGGCATGTTCTATGGCTACACCTTC CASTRTGQGMFYGYTF
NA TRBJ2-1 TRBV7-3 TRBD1 TGTGCCAGCAGCTTCCGACAGGGGAACTACAATGAGCAGTTCTTC CASSFRQGNYNEQFF
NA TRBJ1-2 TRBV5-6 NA TGTGCCAGCCAGAATGGAGGGGACGGCTACACCTTC CASQNGGDGYTF
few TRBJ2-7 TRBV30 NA TGTGCCTGGAGTCTAGGAACCTACGAGCAGTACTTC CAWSLGTYEQYF